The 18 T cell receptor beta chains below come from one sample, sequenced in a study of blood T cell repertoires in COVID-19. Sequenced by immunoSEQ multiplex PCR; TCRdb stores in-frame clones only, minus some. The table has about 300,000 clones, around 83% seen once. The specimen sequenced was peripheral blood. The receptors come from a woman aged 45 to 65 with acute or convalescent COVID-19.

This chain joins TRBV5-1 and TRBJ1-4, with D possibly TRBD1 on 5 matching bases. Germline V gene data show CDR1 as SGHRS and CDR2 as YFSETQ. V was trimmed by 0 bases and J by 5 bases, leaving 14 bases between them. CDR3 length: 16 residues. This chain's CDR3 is CASSLEGSMANEKLFF. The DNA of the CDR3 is TGCGCCAGCAGCTTGGAGGGGTCAATGGCCAATGAAAAACTGTTTTTT.

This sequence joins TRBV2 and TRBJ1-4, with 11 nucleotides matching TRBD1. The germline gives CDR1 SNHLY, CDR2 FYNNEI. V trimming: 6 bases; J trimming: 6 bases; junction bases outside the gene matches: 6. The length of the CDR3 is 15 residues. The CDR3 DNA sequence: TGTGCCAGCAGGAGTAGGGACAGGGGGGATGAAAAACTGTTTTTT. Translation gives CASRSRDRGDEKLFF. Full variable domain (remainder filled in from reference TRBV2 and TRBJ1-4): EPEVTQTPSHQVTQMGQEVILRCVPISNHLYFYWYRQILGQKVEFLVSFYNNEISEKSEIFDDQFSVERPDGSNFTLKIRSTKLEDSAMYFCASRSRDRGDEKLFFGSGTQLSVL.

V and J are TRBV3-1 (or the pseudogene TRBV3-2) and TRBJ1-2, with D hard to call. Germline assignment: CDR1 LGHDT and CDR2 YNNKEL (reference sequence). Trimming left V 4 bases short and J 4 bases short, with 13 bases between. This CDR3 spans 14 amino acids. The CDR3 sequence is CASSPLGKSYGYTF. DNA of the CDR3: TGTGCCAGCAGCCCTCTCGGGAAGAGCTATGGCTACACCTTC.

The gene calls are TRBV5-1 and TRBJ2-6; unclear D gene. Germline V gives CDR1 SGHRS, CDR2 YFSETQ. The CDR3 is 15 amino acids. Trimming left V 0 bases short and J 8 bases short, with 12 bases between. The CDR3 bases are TGCGCCAGCAGCTTGGATGGGCCCCCGACCAACGTCCTGACTTTC. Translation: CASSLDGPPTNVLTF. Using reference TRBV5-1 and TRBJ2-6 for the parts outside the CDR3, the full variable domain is KAGVTQTPRYLIKTRGQQVTLSCSPISGHRSVSWYQQTPGQGLQFLFEYFSETQRNKGNFPGRFSGRQFSNSRSEMNVSTLELGDSALYLCASSLDGPPTNVLTFGAGSRLTVL.

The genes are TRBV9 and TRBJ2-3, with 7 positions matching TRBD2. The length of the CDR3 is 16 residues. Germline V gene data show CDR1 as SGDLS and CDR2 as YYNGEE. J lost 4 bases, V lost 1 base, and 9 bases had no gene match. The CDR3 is CASSVQITSAADTQYF. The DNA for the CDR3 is TGTGCCAGCAGCGTACAAATAACTAGCGCGGCAGATACGCAGTATTTT.

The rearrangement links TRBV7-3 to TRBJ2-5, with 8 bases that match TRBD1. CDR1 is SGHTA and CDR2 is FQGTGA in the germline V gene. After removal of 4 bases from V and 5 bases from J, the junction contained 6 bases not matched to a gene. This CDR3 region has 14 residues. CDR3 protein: CASSSPDRDETQYF. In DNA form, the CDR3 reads TGTGCCAGCAGCTCCCCGGACAGGGATGAGACCCAGTACTTC.

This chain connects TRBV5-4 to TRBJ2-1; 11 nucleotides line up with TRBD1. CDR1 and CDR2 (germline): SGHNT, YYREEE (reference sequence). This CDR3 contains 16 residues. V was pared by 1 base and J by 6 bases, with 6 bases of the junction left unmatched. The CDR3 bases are TGTGCCAGCAGCTTGTATGGACAGGGGGCGGGCAATGAGCAGTTCTTC. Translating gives CASSLYGQGAGNEQFF.

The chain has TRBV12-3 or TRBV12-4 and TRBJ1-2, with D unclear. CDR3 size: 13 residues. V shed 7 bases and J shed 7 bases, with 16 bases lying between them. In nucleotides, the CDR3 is TGTGCCAGCACCCTGGCGGGCAGGACTGGCTACACCTTC. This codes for CASTLAGRTGYTF.

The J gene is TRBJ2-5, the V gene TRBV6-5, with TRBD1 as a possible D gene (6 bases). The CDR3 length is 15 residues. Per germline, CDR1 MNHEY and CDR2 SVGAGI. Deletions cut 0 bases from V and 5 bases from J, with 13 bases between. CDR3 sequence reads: CASSYSRTAVETQYF. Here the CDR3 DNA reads TGTGCCAGCAGTTACTCCAGGACAGCAGTTGAGACCCAGTACTTC.

The CDR3 loop reads CASSLPQSYGSYGYTF. CDR3 nucleotides: TGTGCCAGCAGTTTACCCCAATCGTACGGGAGCTATGGCTACACCTTC. The chain employs TRBV28 and TRBJ1-2; the D is unclear. Germline assignment: CDR1 MDHEN and CDR2 SYDVKM. V was shortened by 2 bases and J by 4 bases, with 17 bases between the two germline ends. This CDR3 contains 16 residues.

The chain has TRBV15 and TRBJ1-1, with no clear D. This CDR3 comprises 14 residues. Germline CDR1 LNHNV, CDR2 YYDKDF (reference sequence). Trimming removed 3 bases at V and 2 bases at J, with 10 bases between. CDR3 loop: CATSRDLGNTEAFF. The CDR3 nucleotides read TGTGCCACCAGCAGGGATTTGGGCAACACTGAAGCTTTCTTT.

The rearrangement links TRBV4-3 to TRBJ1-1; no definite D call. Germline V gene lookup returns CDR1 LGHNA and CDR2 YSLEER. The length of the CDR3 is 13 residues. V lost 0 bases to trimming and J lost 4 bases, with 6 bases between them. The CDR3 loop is CASSQEVATEAFF. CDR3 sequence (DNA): TGCGCCAGCAGCCAAGAGGTAGCCACTGAAGCTTTCTTT.

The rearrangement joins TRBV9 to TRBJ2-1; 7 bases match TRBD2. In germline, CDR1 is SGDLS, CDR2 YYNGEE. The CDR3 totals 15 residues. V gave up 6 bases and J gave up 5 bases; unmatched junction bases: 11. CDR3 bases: TGTGCCAGCACCCGCCTGGCGGGAGCAAACAATGAGCAGTTCTTC. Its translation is CASTRLAGANNEQFF.

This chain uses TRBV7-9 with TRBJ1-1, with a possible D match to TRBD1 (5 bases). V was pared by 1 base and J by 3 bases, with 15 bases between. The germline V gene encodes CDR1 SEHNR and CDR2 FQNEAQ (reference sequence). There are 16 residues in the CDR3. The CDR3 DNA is TGTGCCAGCAGCTTAGGGCTCGGAGGGGCGGACACTGAAGCTTTCTTT. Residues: CASSLGLGGADTEAFF.

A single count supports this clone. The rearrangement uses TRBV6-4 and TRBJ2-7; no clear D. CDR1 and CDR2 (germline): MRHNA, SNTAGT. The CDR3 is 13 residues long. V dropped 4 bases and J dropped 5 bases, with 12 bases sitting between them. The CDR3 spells CASSGRQAHEQYV. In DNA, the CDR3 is TGTGCCAGCAGTGGTCGGCAGGCCCACGAGCAGTACGTC.

The chain's CDR3 is CASSTNTGGVEKLFF. CDR3 DNA: TGTGCCAGTAGTACTAACACAGGGGGGGTAGAAAAACTGTTTTTT. V gene TRBV19 combines with J gene TRBJ1-4; TRBD1 aligns across 8 bases. The V segment lost 4 bases and the J segment 8 bases; nucleotides outside the gene matches: 9. The CDR3 covers 15 residues. Germline lookup yields CDR1 LNHDA and CDR2 SQIVND (reference sequence).

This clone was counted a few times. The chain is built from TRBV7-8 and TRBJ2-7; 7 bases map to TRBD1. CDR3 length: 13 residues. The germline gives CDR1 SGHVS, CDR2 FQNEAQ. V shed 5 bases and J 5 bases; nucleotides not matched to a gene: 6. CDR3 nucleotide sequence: TGTGCCAGCAGCCAGGACAGGAACAACGAGCAGTACTTC. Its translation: CASSQDRNNEQYF.

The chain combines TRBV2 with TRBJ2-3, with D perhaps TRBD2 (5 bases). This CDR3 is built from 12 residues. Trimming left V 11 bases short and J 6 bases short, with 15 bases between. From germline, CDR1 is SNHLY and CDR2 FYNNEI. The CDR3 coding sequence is TGTGCCTCTGGACTGTCGTGGGATACGCAGTATTTT. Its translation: CASGLSWDTQYF. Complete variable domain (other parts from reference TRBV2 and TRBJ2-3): EPEVTQTPSHQVTQMGQEVILRCVPISNHLYFYWYRQILGQKVEFLVSFYNNEISEKSEIFDDQFSVERPDGSNFTLKIRSTKLEDSAMYFCASGLSWDTQYFGPGTRLTVL.